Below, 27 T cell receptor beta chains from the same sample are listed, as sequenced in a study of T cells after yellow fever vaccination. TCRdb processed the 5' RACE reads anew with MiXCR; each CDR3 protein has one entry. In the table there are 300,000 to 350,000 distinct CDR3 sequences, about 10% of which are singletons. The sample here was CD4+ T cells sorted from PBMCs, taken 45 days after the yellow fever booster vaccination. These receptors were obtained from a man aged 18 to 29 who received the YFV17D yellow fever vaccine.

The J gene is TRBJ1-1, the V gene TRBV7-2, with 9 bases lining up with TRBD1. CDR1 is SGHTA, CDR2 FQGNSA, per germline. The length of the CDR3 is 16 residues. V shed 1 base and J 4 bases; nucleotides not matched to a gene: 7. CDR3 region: CASSLGGTGMATEAFF. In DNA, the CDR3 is TGTGCCAGCAGCTTAGGGGGGACAGGGATGGCCACTGAAGCTTTCTTT.

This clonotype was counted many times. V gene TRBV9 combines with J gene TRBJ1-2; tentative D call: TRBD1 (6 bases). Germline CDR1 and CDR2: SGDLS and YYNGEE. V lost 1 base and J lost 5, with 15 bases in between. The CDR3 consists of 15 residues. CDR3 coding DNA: TGTGCCAGCAGCGTACGGGGGCAGGGTCATTATGGCTACACCTTC. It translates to CASSVRGQGHYGYTF.

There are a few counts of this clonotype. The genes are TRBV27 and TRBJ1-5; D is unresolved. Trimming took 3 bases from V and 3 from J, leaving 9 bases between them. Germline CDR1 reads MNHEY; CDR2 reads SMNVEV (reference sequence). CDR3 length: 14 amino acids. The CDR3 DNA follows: TGTGCCAGCAGTTTCCATGGAAACAATCAGCCCCAGCATTTT. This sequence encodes CASSFHGNNQPQHF.

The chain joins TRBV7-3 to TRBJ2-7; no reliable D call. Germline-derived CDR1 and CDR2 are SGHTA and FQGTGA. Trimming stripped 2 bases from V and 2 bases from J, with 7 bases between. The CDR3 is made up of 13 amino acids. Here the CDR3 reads CASSLEPTYEQYF. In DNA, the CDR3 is TGTGCCAGCAGCTTAGAGCCAACCTACGAGCAGTACTTC.

The chain's CDR3 is CASKNIWTEAFF. Here the CDR3 DNA reads TGTGCCAGCAAAAACATTTGGACTGAAGCTTTCTTT. This chain joins TRBV27 and TRBJ1-1; no reliable D call. There are 12 residues in the CDR3. CDR1 MNHEY and CDR2 SMNVEV come from the germline V gene (reference sequence). Between the trimmed V and J ends, which lost 7 bases and 5 bases, there was a span of 11 bases.

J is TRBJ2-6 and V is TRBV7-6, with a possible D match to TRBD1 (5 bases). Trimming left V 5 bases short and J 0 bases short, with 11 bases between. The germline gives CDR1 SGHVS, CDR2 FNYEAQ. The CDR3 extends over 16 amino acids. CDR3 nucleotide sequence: TGTGCCAGCAGCGTACTGACAGTCTCTGGGGCCAACGTCCTGACTTTC. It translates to CASSVLTVSGANVLTF.

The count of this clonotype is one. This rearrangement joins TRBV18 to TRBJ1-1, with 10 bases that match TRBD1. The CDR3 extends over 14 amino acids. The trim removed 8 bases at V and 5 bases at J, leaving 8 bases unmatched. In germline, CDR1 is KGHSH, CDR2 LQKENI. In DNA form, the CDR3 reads TGTGCCAGCCGCCGGGACAGGGGTGGGACTGAAGCTTTCTTT. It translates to CASRRDRGGTEAFF.

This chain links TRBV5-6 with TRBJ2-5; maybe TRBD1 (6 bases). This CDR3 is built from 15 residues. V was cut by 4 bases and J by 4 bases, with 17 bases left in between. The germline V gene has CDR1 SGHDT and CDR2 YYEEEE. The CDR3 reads CASSPYVRRGETQYF. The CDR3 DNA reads TGTGCCAGCAGCCCCTACGTCCGCAGGGGAGAGACCCAGTACTTC.

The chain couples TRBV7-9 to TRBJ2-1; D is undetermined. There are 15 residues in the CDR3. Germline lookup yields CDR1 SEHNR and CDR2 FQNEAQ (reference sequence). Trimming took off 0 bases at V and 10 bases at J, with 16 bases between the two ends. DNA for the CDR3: TGTGCCAGCAGCTTAGCGGCGCGAGAGTTGCGCGAGCAGTTCTTC. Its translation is CASSLAARELREQFF.

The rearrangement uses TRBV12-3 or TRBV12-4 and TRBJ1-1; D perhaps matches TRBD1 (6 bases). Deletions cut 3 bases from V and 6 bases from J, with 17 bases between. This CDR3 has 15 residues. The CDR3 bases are TGTGCCAGCAGTTTCAGGGGCGCGAGGGTTCCTGAAGCTTTCTTT. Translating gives CASSFRGARVPEAFF.

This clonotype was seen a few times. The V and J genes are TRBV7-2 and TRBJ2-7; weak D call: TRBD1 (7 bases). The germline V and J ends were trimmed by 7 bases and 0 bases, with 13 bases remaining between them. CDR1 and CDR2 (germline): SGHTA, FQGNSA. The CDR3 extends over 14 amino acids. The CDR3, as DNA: TGTGCCAGCACCCCCAGGGGGGACTCCTACGAGCAGTACTTC. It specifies CASTPRGDSYEQYF.

The CDR3 DNA is TGTGCCAGCAGCTTGGAAGCCTTTCAGTACTTC. Translated, it gives CASSLEAFQYF. This sequence joins TRBV5-5 and TRBJ2-4, with no clear D. V lost 0 bases to trimming and J lost 11 bases, with 6 bases between them. The CDR3 loop spans 11 amino acids. Germline V lookup: CDR1 SGHKS, CDR2 YYEKEE (reference sequence).

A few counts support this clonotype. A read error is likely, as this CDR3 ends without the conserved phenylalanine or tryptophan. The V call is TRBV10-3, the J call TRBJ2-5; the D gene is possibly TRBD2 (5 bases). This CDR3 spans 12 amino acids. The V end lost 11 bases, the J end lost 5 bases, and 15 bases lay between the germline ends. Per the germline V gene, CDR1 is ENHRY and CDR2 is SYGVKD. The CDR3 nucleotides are TGTGCCGCCCGGACTGGGAAGGAGACCCAGTACCTC. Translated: CAARTGKETQYL.

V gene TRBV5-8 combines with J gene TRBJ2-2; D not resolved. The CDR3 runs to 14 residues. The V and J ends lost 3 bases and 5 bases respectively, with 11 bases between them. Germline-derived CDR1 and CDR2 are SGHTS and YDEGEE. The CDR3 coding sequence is TGTGCCAGCAGCTATGCAGACCAAACCGGGGAGCTGTTTTTT. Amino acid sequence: CASSYADQTGELFF.

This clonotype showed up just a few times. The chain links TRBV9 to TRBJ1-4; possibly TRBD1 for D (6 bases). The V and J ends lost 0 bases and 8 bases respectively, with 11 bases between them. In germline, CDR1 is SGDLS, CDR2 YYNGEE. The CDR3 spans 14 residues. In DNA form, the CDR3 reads TGTGCCAGCAGCGTAGGCAGGGGCGGGGAAAAACTGTTTTTT. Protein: CASSVGRGGEKLFF. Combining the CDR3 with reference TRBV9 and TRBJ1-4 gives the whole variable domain DSGVTQTPKHLITATGQRVTLRCSPRSGDLSVYWYQQSLDQGLQFLIQYYNGEERAKGNILERFSAQQFPDLHSELNLSSLELGDSALYFCASSVGRGGEKLFFGSGTQLSVL.

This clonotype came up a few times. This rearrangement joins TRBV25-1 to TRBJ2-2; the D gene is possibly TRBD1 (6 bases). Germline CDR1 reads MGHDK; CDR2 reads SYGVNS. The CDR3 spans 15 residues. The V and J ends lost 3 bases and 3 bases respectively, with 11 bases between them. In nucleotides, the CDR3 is TGTGCCAGCAGTGACCCCGGACAGCACACCGGGGAGCTGTTTTTT. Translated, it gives CASSDPGQHTGELFF.

CDR3 in amino acids: CASSQGTTDTQYF. The CDR3 DNA is TGTGCCAGCAGCCAAGGGACCACAGATACGCAGTATTTT. The gene calls are TRBV14 and TRBJ2-3, with no clear D. Germline CDR1 SGHDN, CDR2 FVKESK. The CDR3 contains 13 residues. V was shortened by 1 base and J by 2 bases, with 4 bases between the two germline ends.

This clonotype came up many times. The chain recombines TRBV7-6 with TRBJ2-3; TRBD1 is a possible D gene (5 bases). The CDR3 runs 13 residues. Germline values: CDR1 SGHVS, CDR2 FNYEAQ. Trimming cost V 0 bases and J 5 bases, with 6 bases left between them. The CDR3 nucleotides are TGTGCCAGCAGCTTAGCGCAGGGAGATACGCAGTATTTT. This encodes CASSLAQGDTQYF. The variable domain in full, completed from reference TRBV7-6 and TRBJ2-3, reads GAGVSQSPRYKVTKRGQDVALRCDPISGHVSLYWYRQALGQGPEFLTYFNYEAQQDKSGLPNDRFSAERPEGSISTLTIQRTEQRDSAMYRCASSLAQGDTQYFGPGTRLTVL.

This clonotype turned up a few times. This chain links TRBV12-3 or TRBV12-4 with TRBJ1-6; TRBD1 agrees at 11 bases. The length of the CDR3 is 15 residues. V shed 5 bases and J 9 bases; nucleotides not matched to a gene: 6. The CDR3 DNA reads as TGTGCCAGCAGTCCCGGGACAGGGGGGGGTTCACCCCTCCACTTT. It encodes CASSPGTGGGSPLHF.

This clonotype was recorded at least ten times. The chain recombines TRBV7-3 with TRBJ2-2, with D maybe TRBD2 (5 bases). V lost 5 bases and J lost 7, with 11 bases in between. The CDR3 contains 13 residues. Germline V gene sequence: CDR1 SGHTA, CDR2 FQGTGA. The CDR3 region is CASSLGGFGELFF. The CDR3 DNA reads TGTGCCAGCAGCCTCGGAGGATTCGGGGAGCTGTTTTTT.

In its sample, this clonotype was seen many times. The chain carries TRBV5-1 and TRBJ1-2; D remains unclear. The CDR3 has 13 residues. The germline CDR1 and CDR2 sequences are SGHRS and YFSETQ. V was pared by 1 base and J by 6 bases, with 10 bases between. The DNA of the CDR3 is TGCGCCAGCAGCTTGTTGGGGAACGATGGCTACACCTTC. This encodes CASSLLGNDGYTF.

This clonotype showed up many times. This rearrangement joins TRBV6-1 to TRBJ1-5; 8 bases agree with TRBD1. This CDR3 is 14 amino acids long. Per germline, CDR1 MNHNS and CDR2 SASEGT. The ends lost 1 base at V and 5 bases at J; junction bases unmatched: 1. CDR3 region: CASSEGQGYQPQHF. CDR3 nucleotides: TGTGCCAGCAGTGAAGGACAGGGGTATCAGCCCCAGCATTTT.

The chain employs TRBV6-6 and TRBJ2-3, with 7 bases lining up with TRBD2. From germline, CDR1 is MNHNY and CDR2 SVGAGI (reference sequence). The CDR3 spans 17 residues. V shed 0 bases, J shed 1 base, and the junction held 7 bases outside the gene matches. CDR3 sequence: CASSYSGSGERTDTQYF. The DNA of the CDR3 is TGTGCCAGCAGTTACTCGGGGAGCGGGGAGCGCACAGATACGCAGTATTTT.

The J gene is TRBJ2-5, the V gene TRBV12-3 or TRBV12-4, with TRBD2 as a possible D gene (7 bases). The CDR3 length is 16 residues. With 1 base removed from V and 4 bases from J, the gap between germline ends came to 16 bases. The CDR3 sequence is CASSLGLAGALETQYF. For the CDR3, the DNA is TGTGCCAGCAGTTTAGGTTTGGCGGGGGCGTTAGAGACCCAGTACTTC.

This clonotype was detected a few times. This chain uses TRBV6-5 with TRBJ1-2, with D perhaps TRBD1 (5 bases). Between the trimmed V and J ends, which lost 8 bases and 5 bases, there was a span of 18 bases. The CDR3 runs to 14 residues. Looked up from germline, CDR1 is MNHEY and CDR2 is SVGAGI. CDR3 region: CASFPGPPGYGYTF. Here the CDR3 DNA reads TGTGCCAGCTTTCCGGGACCTCCCGGATATGGCTACACCTTC.

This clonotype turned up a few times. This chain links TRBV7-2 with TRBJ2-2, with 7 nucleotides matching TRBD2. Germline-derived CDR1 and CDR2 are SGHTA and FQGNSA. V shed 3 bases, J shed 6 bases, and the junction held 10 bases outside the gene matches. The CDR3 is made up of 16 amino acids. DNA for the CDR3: TGTGCCAGCAGCTTCCAGCCCAGCGGGGTTTCCGGGGAGCTGTTTTTT. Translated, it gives CASSFQPSGVSGELFF.

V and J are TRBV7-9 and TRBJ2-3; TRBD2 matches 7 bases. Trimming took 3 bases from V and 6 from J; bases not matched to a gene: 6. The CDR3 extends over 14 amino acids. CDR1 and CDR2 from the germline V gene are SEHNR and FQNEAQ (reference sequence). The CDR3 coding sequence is TGTGCCAGCAGCTTGACGGGGGGATTGGATACGCAGTATTTT. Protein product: CASSLTGGLDTQYF.